This entry lists 25 T cell receptor beta chains sequenced from one sample in a study of shared clonotypes between healthy human individuals. In the naive CD8 group, cells lacked CD45RO and were positively selected for CCR7, so terminally differentiated effector memory CD45RA+ cells were left out. Generated by immunoSEQ multiplex PCR, the TCRdb table keeps only in-frame clones and is missing some. The table lists around 2,000,000 clones, about 94% of them singletons, with more than 0.95% in the top ten. The material sequenced was naive CD8+ T cells sorted from blood. The receptors were sampled from a man aged 18 to 30 in good health.

The chain recombines TRBV7-9 with TRBJ2-5; D call uncertain. Between the trimmed V and J ends, which lost 4 bases and 5 bases, there was a span of 14 bases. This CDR3 comprises 14 residues. From germline, CDR1 is SEHNR and CDR2 FQNEAQ (reference sequence). CDR3 loop: CASSSPLDLETQYF. As DNA, the CDR3 is TGTGCCAGCAGCTCGCCACTTGACCTGGAGACCCAGTACTTC.

The chain combines TRBV6-5 with TRBJ1-4; the D gene is possibly TRBD1 (6 bases). The CDR3 totals 15 residues. Germline CDR1 MNHEY, CDR2 SVGAGI. Trimming left V 5 bases short and J 3 bases short, with 13 bases between. CDR3 loop: CASSALRGANEKLFF. CDR3 sequence (DNA): TGTGCCAGCAGTGCCCTCAGGGGTGCTAATGAAAAACTGTTTTTT.

The J gene is TRBJ2-7, the V gene TRBV7-6; perhaps TRBD1 as D (6 bases). V gave up 4 bases and J gave up 1 base, with 11 bases separating them. In germline, CDR1 is SGHVS, CDR2 FNYEAQ. CDR3 length: 14 amino acids. DNA of the CDR3: TGTGCCAGCAGCTCTGAACAGGGATCCTACGAGCAGTACTTC. It is translated as CASSSEQGSYEQYF.

In DNA form, the CDR3 reads TGCGCCAGCAGCTTGACCCCAGGGGCTTCCTACGAGCAGTACTTC. This sequence encodes CASSLTPGASYEQYF. The gene calls are TRBV5-1 and TRBJ2-7; a possible D gene is TRBD1 (6 bases). In germline, CDR1 is SGHRS, CDR2 YFSETQ. The ends were cut back, 1 base at V and 1 base at J, with 12 bases in the middle. The CDR3 spans 15 residues. Full variable domain (remainder filled in from reference TRBV5-1 and TRBJ2-7): KAGVTQTPRYLIKTRGQQVTLSCSPISGHRSVSWYQQTPGQGLQFLFEYFSETQRNKGNFPGRFSGRQFSNSRSEMNVSTLELGDSALYLCASSLTPGASYEQYFGPGTRLTVT.

Worth noting for this clone: This CDR3 is also generated by other DNA sequences in the sample. This chain links TRBV27 with TRBJ2-7; D is perhaps TRBD2 (5 bases). Germline loops: CDR1 MNHEY, CDR2 SMNVEV (reference sequence). This CDR3 is 14 amino acids long. Trimming shortened V by 1 base and J by 0 bases, and 7 bases separated the two germline ends. CDR3 sequence: CASSLYGDSYEQYF. CDR3 nucleotide sequence: TGTGCCAGCAGTTTATACGGGGACTCCTACGAGCAGTACTTC.

The CDR3 DNA is TGTGCCAGCAGGCCGGGGGGTGTCGAGCAGTACTTC. Protein sequence: CASRPGGVEQYF. This rearrangement joins TRBV11-2 to TRBJ2-7; TRBD2 aligns across 7 bases. This CDR3 is built from 12 residues. From germline, CDR1 is SGHAT and CDR2 FQNNGV. V lost 6 bases, J lost 6 bases, and 5 bases stayed unmatched.

This chain uses TRBV30 with TRBJ2-5; TRBD1 matches 8 bases. Germline lookup yields CDR1 GTSNPN and CDR2 SVGIG (reference sequence). There are 15 residues in the CDR3. J lost 3 bases, V lost 6 bases, and 12 bases had no gene match. The CDR3 bases are TGTGCCTGCCGGGTGGCAGGGGGCTTCGAAGAGACCCAGTACTTC. It encodes CACRVAGGFEETQYF. The full variable domain, with the rest looked up from reference TRBV30 and TRBJ2-5, is SQTIHQWPATLVQPVGSPLSLECTVEGTSNPNLYWYRQAAGRGLQLLFYSVGIGQISSEVPQNLSASRPQDRQFILSSKKLLLSDSGFYLCACRVAGGFEETQYFGPGTRLLVL.

This clone has just one count. The chain joins TRBV4-1 to TRBJ2-7; 7 bases align to TRBD1. The CDR3 runs 16 residues. V dropped 1 base and J dropped 4; count of bases not matched to a gene: 10. Looked up from germline, CDR1 is MGHRA and CDR2 is YSYEKL. CDR3: CASSQAGGQLGYEQYF. The CDR3 DNA is TGCGCCAGCAGCCAAGCAGGGGGACAGTTGGGGTACGAGCAGTACTTC.

With regard to this clone: Distinct nucleotide sequences in the sample also encode this CDR3. The rearrangement links TRBV28 to TRBJ2-7, with D possibly being TRBD2 (7 bases). V lost 2 bases, J lost 3 bases, and 11 bases lay in between. CDR3 length: 14 residues. Per germline, CDR1 MDHEN and CDR2 SYDVKM. CDR3 region: CASSLQGGGYEQYF. CDR3 bases: TGTGCCAGCAGTTTACAGGGAGGGGGCTACGAGCAGTACTTC. The whole variable domain, remainder taken from reference TRBV28 and TRBJ2-7, is DVKVTQSSRYLVKRTGEKVFLECVQDMDHENMFWYRQDPGLGLRLIYFSYDVKMKEKGDIPEGYSVSREKKERFSLILESASTNQTSMYLCASSLQGGGYEQYFGPGTRLTVT.

This chain joins TRBV9 and TRBJ1-4; D is undetermined. With 0 bases removed from V and 3 bases from J, the gap between germline ends came to 9 bases. This CDR3 spans 15 amino acids. Looked up from germline, CDR1 is SGDLS and CDR2 is YYNGEE. CDR3 protein: CASSVGGSANEKLFF. DNA of the CDR3: TGTGCCAGCAGCGTAGGCGGTAGTGCTAATGAAAAACTGTTTTTT.

The J gene is TRBJ1-1, the V gene TRBV7-9; a possible D gene is TRBD1 (5 bases). Trimming removed 3 bases from V and 3 bases from J, with 14 bases in between. Germline V gene data show CDR1 as SEHNR and CDR2 as FQNEAQ (reference sequence). The CDR3 has 15 residues. In DNA, the CDR3 is TGTGCCAGCAGCTTGTATGTGGGAGGGGACACTGAAGCTTTCTTT. Encoded protein: CASSLYVGGDTEAFF.

The V gene is TRBV13, the J gene TRBJ2-3; D unresolved. V dropped 7 bases and J dropped 2 bases, with 13 bases sitting between them. This CDR3 is 14 amino acids long. Germline assignment: CDR1 PRHDT and CDR2 FYEKMQ (reference sequence). CDR3 nucleotide sequence: TGTGCCAGCACCCAAGTGGGCTTCACAGATACGCAGTATTTT. It yields the protein CASTQVGFTDTQYF.

V gene TRBV27 combines with J gene TRBJ2-4, with 10 bases fitting TRBD1. CDR3 length equals 15 residues. Germline CDR1 and CDR2: MNHEY and SMNVEV (reference sequence). The V gene end was trimmed by 4 bases and the J gene end by 9 bases; junction bases not matched to a gene: 9. The chain's CDR3 is CASSSGTGVLGIQYF. CDR3 DNA sequence: TGTGCCAGCAGTTCCGGGACAGGGGTTTTGGGCATTCAGTACTTC.

The V gene is TRBV6-5, the J gene TRBJ1-1; a possible D gene is TRBD1 (5 bases). Germline assignment: CDR1 MNHEY and CDR2 SVGAGI. The CDR3 extends over 14 amino acids. V was trimmed by 3 bases and J by 3 bases, leaving 11 bases between them. DNA for the CDR3: TGTGCCAGCAGTTATGGGGGGATTGACACTGAAGCTTTCTTT. It is translated as CASSYGGIDTEAFF.

This rearrangement joins TRBV4-1 to TRBJ2-1; D is possibly TRBD2 (6 bases). This CDR3 comprises 15 residues. V was clipped by 0 bases and J by 5 bases, with 11 bases between them. Germline CDR1 reads MGHRA; CDR2 reads YSYEKL. CDR3 residues: CASSQDMGGNNEQFF. Here the CDR3 DNA reads TGCGCCAGCAGCCAAGATATGGGAGGTAACAATGAGCAGTTCTTC.

The chain employs TRBV7-9 and TRBJ2-7, with 10 bases that match TRBD2. Germline V gene data show CDR1 as SEHNR and CDR2 as FQNEAQ (reference sequence). V shed 2 bases, J shed 3 bases, and the junction held 4 bases outside the gene matches. CDR3 length equals 15 residues. CDR3 DNA: TGTGCCAGCAGCTTAAGTACTAGCGGGGACTACGAGCAGTACTTC. Translation: CASSLSTSGDYEQYF.

The genes are TRBV15 and TRBJ2-1; 12 bases are a match to TRBD2. CDR3 size: 20 residues. The germline V gene encodes CDR1 LNHNV and CDR2 YYDKDF (reference sequence). With V trimmed by 7 bases and J by 3 bases, 19 bases remained unmatched. CDR3 in amino acids: CATTAPLLAGGPFIYNEQFF. CDR3 DNA sequence: TGTGCCACCACTGCACCCCTACTAGCGGGGGGCCCCTTTATCTACAATGAGCAGTTCTTC.

The V gene is TRBV4-3, the J gene TRBJ2-3, with TRBD1 matching over 7 bases. There are 15 residues in the CDR3. Trimming took 5 bases from V and 1 from J; bases not matched to a gene: 6. Germline loops: CDR1 LGHNA, CDR2 YSLEER. This CDR3 is CASSSNRGGTDTQYF. CDR3 in DNA: TGCGCCAGCAGCTCAAACAGGGGAGGCACAGATACGCAGTATTTT.

DNA for the CDR3: TGTGCCAGCAGTTACTCGACAGAGGGGATCTATGGCTACACCTTC. Translation gives CASSYSTEGIYGYTF. V and J are TRBV6-5 and TRBJ1-2; D is perhaps TRBD1 (5 bases). The CDR3 is 15 amino acids. V lost 0 bases to trimming and J lost 4 bases, with 12 bases between them. Germline CDR1 reads MNHEY; CDR2 reads SVGAGI.

The genes are TRBV27 and TRBJ2-1; no reliable D call. CDR3 size: 16 residues. CDR1 is MNHEY, CDR2 SMNVEV, per germline (reference sequence). V was pared by 5 bases and J by 0 bases, with 14 bases between. CDR3 nucleotides: TGTGCCAGCAGTCCTACTTGGGCAAGCTCCTACAATGAGCAGTTCTTC. Encoded protein: CASSPTWASSYNEQFF.

The chain employs TRBV27 and TRBJ2-1; 10 bases line up with TRBD1. The V segment lost 0 bases and the J segment 9 bases; nucleotides outside the gene matches: 11. In germline, CDR1 is MNHEY, CDR2 SMNVEV (reference sequence). This CDR3 has 17 residues. Here the CDR3 DNA reads TGTGCCAGCAGTTTATCAACCGGGACAGGGGATTTGGGTGAGCAGTTCTTC. This gives the protein CASSLSTGTGDLGEQFF.

The rearrangement joins TRBV7-2 to TRBJ2-7; D call uncertain. Germline lookup yields CDR1 SGHTA and CDR2 FQGNSA. The CDR3 spans 13 residues. V dropped 3 bases and J dropped 7 bases, with 13 bases sitting between them. CDR3 loop: CASSLEPIGEQYF. The CDR3 DNA follows: TGTGCCAGCAGCTTGGAACCCATAGGTGAGCAGTACTTC.

This chain links TRBV6-5 with TRBJ1-6, with D perhaps TRBD1 (6 bases). The CDR3 extends over 14 amino acids. The germline V gene has CDR1 MNHEY and CDR2 SVGAGI. V was clipped by 6 bases and J by 9 bases, with 15 bases between them. The CDR3 sequence is CASRKKTGGSPLHF. In DNA form, the CDR3 reads TGTGCCAGCAGGAAGAAGACAGGAGGTTCACCCCTCCACTTT.

The CDR3 DNA follows: TGTGCCTGGAGTCCGCAGGCCCACGAGCAGTACTTC. It specifies CAWSPQAHEQYF. The V call is TRBV30, the J call TRBJ2-7; unclear D gene. The CDR3 runs to 12 residues. With 2 bases removed from V and 5 bases from J, the gap between germline ends came to 10 bases. Germline loops: CDR1 GTSNPN, CDR2 SVGIG (reference sequence).

This clone was recorded only once. The gene calls are TRBV7-8 and TRBJ2-7, with 9 bases fitting TRBD1. The CDR3 is 15 amino acids. The germline V gene has CDR1 SGHVS and CDR2 FQNEAQ. The J segment lost 4 bases and the V segment lost 4 bases, leaving 8 bases of the junction unmatched. The CDR3 sequence: CASSSGTGLVYEQYF. The CDR3 DNA follows: TGTGCCAGCAGCTCCGGGACAGGGTTAGTGTACGAGCAGTACTTC.